In its sample, the clone carrying this T cell receptor beta chain was seen once. Clones were read by immunoSEQ multiplex PCR, and TCRdb kept only the in-frame ones, dropping some. The table lists about 28,000 clones, about nine tenths of them singletons. Germline CDR1 and CDR2: SNHLY and FYNNEI. There are 19 residues in the CDR3. J gave up 0 bases and V 6 bases, and 17 bases lay outside the gene matches. The entry originates in a study of blood T cell repertoires in COVID-19. Study-level information: The samples span acute and convalescent COVID-19 from the United States, Italy and Spain.

The sequence derives from a man between 60 and 75 years old with active COVID-19. This chain uses TRBV2 with TRBJ1-3, with 7 bases identical to TRBD1. The sequenced sample consisted of peripheral blood. The CDR3 is CASSPRDRTFYGSGNTIYF. CDR3 DNA: TGTGCCAGCAGCCCCCGGGACAGAACTTTCTACGGCTCTGGAAACACCATATATTTT.